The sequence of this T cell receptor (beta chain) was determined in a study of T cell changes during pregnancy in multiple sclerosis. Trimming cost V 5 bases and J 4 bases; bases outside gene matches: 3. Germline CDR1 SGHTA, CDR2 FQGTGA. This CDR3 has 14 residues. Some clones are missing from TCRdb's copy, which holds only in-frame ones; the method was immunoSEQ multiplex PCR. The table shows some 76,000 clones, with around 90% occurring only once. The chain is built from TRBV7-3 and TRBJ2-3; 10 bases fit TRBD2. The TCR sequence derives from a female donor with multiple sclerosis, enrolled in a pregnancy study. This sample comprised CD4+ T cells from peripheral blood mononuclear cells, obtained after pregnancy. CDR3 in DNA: TGTGCCAGCAGCCCCGGACTAGCGGCAGATACGCAGTATTTT. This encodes CASSPGLAADTQYF.